This is a list of T cell receptor beta chains from one sample in a study of PD-1 blockade in mismatch repair-deficient tumors. Libraries were prepared by immunoSEQ multiplex PCR; TCRdb keeps only in-frame clonotypes and omits some of them. Among 100,000 to 150,000 clones listed, 70% to 90% were seen once. The sequencing used peripheral blood, collected 44 weeks after starting pembrolizumab. The receptors originated from an adult with mismatch repair-deficient cancer. CDR3s include the opening cysteine and the closing phenylalanine or tryptophan. Fields, in order: J gene, clone size, V gene, D gene, CDR3 DNA, CDR3 protein. A D gene is named only where the DNA matches it firmly. A row's size may be missing; if present it is once, few, many or a size class.

J: TRBJ1-3
size: NA
V: TRBV21-1
D: NA
DNA: TGTGCCAGCAGCATGCGGACAGGAATAACTTTCTCTGGAAACACCATATATTTT
CDR3: CASSMRTGITFSGNTIYF

J: TRBJ2-7
size: once
V: TRBV6-6
D: TRBD2
DNA: TGTGCCAGCAGTCAGACTAGCGGTGGGGCGATATACGAGCAGTACTTC
CDR3: CASSQTSGGAIYEQYF

J: TRBJ2-3
size: NA
V: TRBV7-9
D: TRBD2
DNA: TGTGCCAGCAGCTTAGGGACCTTAGCGGGAGATTTTTGGGCAGATACGCAGTATTTT
CDR3: CASSLGTLAGDFWADTQYF

J: TRBJ2-7
size: NA
V: TRBV7-2
D: NA
DNA: TGTGCCAGCAGCTTAGTCCACCCAACCTACGAGCAGTACTTC
CDR3: CASSLVHPTYEQYF

J: TRBJ1-5
size: NA
V: TRBV18
D: TRBD1
DNA: TGTGCCAGCTCACCACAGGAAGGACAGGGAGCGAATCAGCCCCAGCATTTT
CDR3: CASSPQEGQGANQPQHF

J: TRBJ2-3
size: once
V: TRBV11-3
D: TRBD2
DNA: TGTGCCAGCAGCCCCCATGGACTAGTCGCGCAGTATTTT
CDR3: CASSPHGLVAQYF

J: TRBJ2-7
size: NA
V: TRBV23-1
D: NA
DNA: TGCGCCAGCAGTCAATCGACAGGAGTCTACGAGCAGTACTTC
CDR3: CASSQSTGVYEQYF

J: TRBJ1-5
size: NA
V: TRBV27
D: NA
DNA: TGTGCCAGCAGCCCCGGGACTTATAGCAATCAGCCCCAGCATTTT
CDR3: CASSPGTYSNQPQHF

J: TRBJ2-1
size: NA
V: TRBV5-1
D: TRBD2
DNA: TGCGCCAGCAGGGGGGGGACTAGCCCCGGCGAGCAGTTCTTC
CDR3: CASRGGTSPGEQFF

J: TRBJ2-3
size: NA
V: TRBV12-5
D: TRBD2
DNA: TGTGCTAGTGGGGGGGGACTAGAACGCACAGATACGCAGTATTTT
CDR3: CASGGGLERTDTQYF